The present entry profiles one T cell receptor (beta chain) with its context. Its antigen is not yet known. No much larger clonotype is one base removed from it; base qualities were not supplied. Libraries were prepared through the immunoSEQ multiplex PCR assay. For the multiplex PCR, a mixture combining 60 forward primers for TCR Vbeta segments and 13 reverse primers for TCR Jbeta segments was used. A multiplex PCR assay on genomic DNA amplified the CDR3 region of rearranged TCR beta genes. On the Illumina HiSeq System, the amplified TCR beta libraries were sequenced as 87-base-pair reads. From the authors' description of their analysis: A later analysis tallied some 79 million unique TCR beta chains across the 666 repertoires, and about 10 million of those chains were shared by two or more donors. Raw reads were error-corrected and collapsed into unique sequences by a nearest-neighbor algorithm in which closely related sequences were merged to remove PCR and sequencing errors. V, D and J gene segments were assigned by aligning CDR3 sequences to IMGT reference sequences. Each retained sequence needed at least a six-nucleotide match to both a V gene segment and a J gene segment. Rearrangements were called productive when the CDR3 lacked stop codons and stayed in frame with V and J; all others were non-productive. CDR3 was defined according to IMGT convention as the region running from the second conserved V-encoded cysteine to the conserved J-encoded phenylalanine. The earlier analysis of approximately 500 of the donors excluded sequences that lacked an unambiguous match to a single V gene segment. In an earlier analysis of about 590 of the donors, a V segment was called functional when productive rearrangements were above 56.7%, and segregating when the standard deviation between donors exceeded 5%. A statistical classification framework was developed to diagnose cytomegalovirus status using the catalog of TCR beta chain sequences. In a later analysis, TCR nucleotide sequences were compared against IMGT/GENE-DB human TR gene sequences so that V and J genes could be assigned. The TCRdist pipeline was used in a later analysis to assign CDR3 sequences and most-parsimonious VDJ recombination scenarios. In a later analysis, every TCR beta chain was defined by the combination of its CDR3 amino acid sequence and its V-gene family, and reads without a unique V-gene family were dropped. As a way to deal with suspected cross-contamination and a sequencing artifact, a later analysis dropped 450 to 600 nucleotide sequences that were highly shared and had low generation probability. In a later analysis, a clonal expansion index was calculated for each public chain from normalized within-repertoire ranks of inferred template counts. A later analysis computed generation probabilities with a VDJ recombination model fitted to out-of-frame rearrangements, and checked the results against IGoR. Hypergeometric tests were used in a later analysis to score TCR-TCR, TCR-HLA and TCR-CMV co-occurrence, with a repertoire-size bias correction applied to the TCR pairs. In a later analysis, false discovery rates were estimated by permuting HLA or CMV assignments 20 times. In a later analysis, co-occurring TCRs were grouped using DBSCAN, and TCRdist sequence similarity was added for clustering within HLA-allele-positive subsets. For co-occurrence clustering, repertoires with fewer than 30,000 or more than 120,000 public chains were excluded, along with 4 to 6 repertoires with anomalous nucleotide sharing. TCRdb provides this immuneACCESS table in a form limited to in-frame rearrangements. Some clones are lacking; in checked studies, under half of them reflect an unresolved V gene, and why the rest are absent is not known. V and J calls and clone size are as listed in that table; D and trimming were resolved from the DNA. In this sample the table shows about 130,000 clones, more than 75% of which occur a single time. 2% to 2.5% of the sample belongs to the ten largest clones.

In the germline V gene, CDR1 corresponds to LGHNA and CDR2 to YNFKEQ. Including cysteine and phenylalanine, the CDR3 has 15 amino acids. Only the CDR3 region is kept as DNA, spanning 45 bases read in frame from base 1. V lost 4 bases and J lost 3 bases; the stretch between them is 16 bases long. These data originate in a study of cytomegalovirus exposure and HLA in healthy donors (dated by TCRdb to about 2017). For the study in its entirety: In an earlier analysis of 587 of the donors, 276 Gb of sequence data and just under 120 million unique TCR beta sequences from about 179 million T cells were reported. Approximately 310 gigabases of sequencing data and approximately 85 million unique TCR sequences were included in an early release covering over 600 HLA-typed donors. Of the roughly 400 genotyped donors, around 81% fell in the genetic ancestry cluster associated with self-reported Caucasian donors. The study aimed to test whether cataloging public T cell receptors could reveal signatures of past pathogen exposure. Using immunosequencing, the study profiled T cell repertoires from about 650 subjects and related those repertoires to cytomegalovirus serostatus. Besides the first cohort of around 670 subjects, a separate validation cohort made up of 120 different subjects was used. To predict cytomegalovirus infection status, the study brought together high-throughput TCR immunosequencing, statistical association of individual TCRs with disease status, and machine learning. A later analysis re-analyzed previously published TCR beta repertoires from about 730 donors and added high-resolution HLA genotyping to study TCR occurrence patterns. The later analysis used no new phenotypic data to find candidate immune exposures, relying instead on TCR beta sequences and their occurrence across donors. To decide whether each TCR beta V gene segment behaved as functional or pseudogenic, an earlier analysis of some 580 of the donors relied on high-throughput TCR beta sequencing. Donor age, sex, ethnicity and CMV serostatus were collected together with the repertoire data. A later genetic analysis took genome-wide SNP genotypes for 398 of the 666 donors and used that subset as a discovery cohort. All discovery cohort repertoires had been generated using a single sequencing platform. HLA typing included class I and class II loci at four-digit resolution. The number of typed donors differed by locus: about 629-630 for A, B, C, DRB1 and DQB1; 522 for DQA1; 606 for DPA1; and about 470 for DPB1. A handful of DR-DQ haplotypes were handled as single units for association and clustering because linkage in the cohort was strong. Across 398 genotyped donors of the cohort, an average of about 200,000 unique TCR beta nucleotide sequences per donor were sequenced, and roughly 20% of those sequences were non-productive. Beyond this particular receptor, the publication reports: In a later analysis, over 15,000 TCR beta sequences were associated with specific HLA alleles at a false discovery rate of 0.05. Cytomegalovirus status was reported to be diagnosed by the classifier with high specificity and sensitivity in both the original and validation cohorts. In a later analysis, HLA-associated TCR beta chains were found to be more clonally expanded and to have lower generation probabilities than equally common non-associated chains. Because HLA typing was unavailable for some donors at each locus, only the typed subset was used in association tests. Across donors, most TCR sequences were observed very rarely, whereas some public TCRs were present in many individuals. A later genetic analysis associated a missense DCLRE1C variant with V-gene and J-gene trimming of TCR beta chains, and an independent cohort replicated the association. When HLA alleles, especially DR and DQ, strongly co-occurred, attributing TCR associations to individual alleles was difficult. Most CMV-associated TCR beta chains appeared to be HLA-restricted in a later analysis, and the HLA associations seemed to be driven largely by CMV exposure. Some IMGT-functional V segments, including TRBV6-2 and TRBV6-3, could not be told apart with the 87-base-pair reads, so those segments were excluded. In an earlier analysis of under 600 of the donors, most TCR beta V segments were observed in productive rearrangements about 90% or about 30% of the time, broadly matching IMGT annotations. Linkage disequilibrium might explain the correlated functional status among segregating V segments, but an unknown experimental factor could not be ruled out. A later analysis found that TCR association rates varied across HLA loci, with DRB1 alleles showing the most associated TCRs and HLA-C alleles the fewest. In a later analysis, several top co-occurrence clusters were reported to appear linked to parvovirus B19, influenza, CMV and Epstein-Barr virus. A total of fewer than 200 TCR beta chains were listed by the study as associated with cytomegalovirus. The authors suggested that the approach could potentially be extended to other disease states and immunological phenotypes. According to a later genetic analysis, donors in an Asian-associated ancestry cluster had fewer N-insertions in productive TCRs than the roughly 700-donor mean. CMV serostatus was the only immune exposure information available for the cohort. In this cohort, only TCR beta chains were sequenced, and detectable features were limited by the absence of alpha or paired-chain data. Sequencing depth was assumed to be roughly uniform across donors in the presence/absence analyses, though that assumption may not hold. Some 15 rarely observed V segments, including chromosome 9 orphons, were excluded from the earlier analysis of about 610 of the donors because counts were too low. A cluster of highly shared sequence variants was judged likely to represent a technical artifact of the sequencing pipeline. A further reported finding was that TCR beta sequences accurately predicted the HLA-A and HLA-B alleles for most subjects in the first cohort. Three of the identified cytomegalovirus-associated TCR beta chains were confirmed in vitro to be specific for cytomegalovirus antigens.

The cohort consisted of 600 to 700 healthy bone marrow donors. At the time of sampling, every cohort member was nominally healthy, though immune exposures that went unrecorded were likely present. The donor tested CMV seronegative, placing the donor among the roughly 400 seronegative members of the cohort. A peripheral blood sample was provided by each donor, and peripheral blood mononuclear cells were used for TCR beta sequencing. The Qiagen DNeasy Blood Extraction Kit was used to extract genomic DNA from the blood cell samples. This chain joins TRBV4-2 to TRBJ2-7; a tentative D call is TRBD2 (6 bases match). The sequence was obtained from a man in his thirties or forties in good health and CMV-seronegative. What was sequenced was PBMCs. The sequenced DNA: TGTGCCAGCAGCCCGGGACTTGAACAACTCTACGAGCAGTACTTC. Its translation is CASSPGLEQLYEQYF.